Listed below are T cell receptor beta chains from one sample, sequenced in a study of beta chain features in type 1 diabetes. Sequencing used immunoSEQ multiplex PCR; TCRdb keeps in-frame clones, though not all of them. Of around 650,000 clones listed, approximately 13% were seen once; the top ten hold roughly 0.12%. Sequenced: naive CD4+ T cells from blood. The receptors were sampled from a man younger than 40 with type 1 diabetes. Each CDR3 is given with its conserved first and last residue. D genes are given only for firm matches.

D	V	J	CDR3
NA	TRBV9	TRBJ2-7	CASSVSPSSTYEQYF
NA	TRBV2	TRBJ2-3	CASSEAGDTQYF
TRBD2	TRBV5-1	TRBJ2-1	CASSFGPAGSYNEQFF
NA	TRBV25-1	TRBJ1-4	CASRENPGEKLFF
NA	TRBV7-3	TRBJ1-3	CASKSRSSGNTIYF
NA	TRBV28	TRBJ2-7	CASSLEYSYEQYF
NA	TRBV9	TRBJ2-1	CASSLDNEQFF
TRBD2	TRBV7-2	TRBJ2-1	CASRGSGGFHEQFF
NA	TRBV7-9	TRBJ2-6	CASSLVSRGDHVLTF
NA	TRBV15	TRBJ2-7	CATSRDYLNYEQYF
NA	TRBV10-3	TRBJ2-5	CAISDAGQRQETQYF
TRBD1	TRBV7-2	TRBJ1-4	CASSLRDRGNEKLFF
NA	TRBV9	TRBJ2-3	CASSRSSTDTQYF
NA	TRBV5-7	TRBJ1-2	CASSYRVTNYGYTF
NA	TRBV7-2	TRBJ1-5	CASSRNRDSNQPQHF
NA	TRBV5-1	TRBJ2-3	CASSLADTQYF
TRBD2	TRBV10-3	TRBJ2-5	CAISESPSAGARQETQYF
TRBD1	TRBV5-1	TRBJ2-7	CASSLNGQGSSYEQYF
TRBD2	TRBV19	TRBJ2-5	CASKGLADSETQYF
NA	TRBV2	TRBJ1-5	CASSGGENQPQHF
NA	TRBV27	TRBJ2-7	CASSFRARGHEQYF
TRBD1	TRBV9	TRBJ2-7	CASSVEAGQAVRFYEQYF
NA	TRBV29-1	TRBJ1-1	CSVEEGYTEAFF
NA	TRBV6-5	TRBJ1-5	CASRKGGGNQPQHF
TRBD1	TRBV2	TRBJ2-1	CASSETGVNEQFF
NA	TRBV4-3	TRBJ1-1	CASSPSGGPTEAFF
TRBD2	TRBV29-1	TRBJ2-5	CSVATSGETQYF
TRBD2	TRBV7-2	TRBJ2-2	CASRPISGDTGELFF
TRBD1	TRBV2	TRBJ1-4	CASSLQGVTNEKLFF
TRBD2	TRBV5-1	TRBJ2-3	CASSATSGALTDTQYF
NA	TRBV6-5	TRBJ2-1	CASSERGGEQFF
TRBD1	TRBV7-2	TRBJ1-1	CASSLGRDRYPSEAFF
NA	TRBV9	TRBJ2-7	CASSVDIHSYEQYF
NA	TRBV15	TRBJ2-5	CATSRDQGRETQYF
TRBD2	TRBV7-9	TRBJ2-5	CASSSGLAGGSETQYF
NA	TRBV14	TRBJ1-2	CASSQVMSSGYTF
NA	TRBV18	TRBJ1-1	CASSPTVDTEAFF
NA	TRBV14	TRBJ2-3	CASSQGGPLTDTQYF
NA	TRBV7-9	TRBJ2-7	CASSSPSSYEQYF
NA	TRBV29-1	TRBJ1-2	CSVETQIYGYTF
NA	TRBV30	TRBJ1-3	CAWSVGGSWENTIYF
NA	TRBV7-3	TRBJ1-1	CASSPYGVGDTEAFF
TRBD1	TRBV4-2	TRBJ2-2	CASSPGQGDDGELFF
TRBD1	TRBV4-2	TRBJ1-5	CASSQPDRGNQPQHF
NA	TRBV28	TRBJ2-1	CASSVGPSSYNEQFF
NA	TRBV25-1	TRBJ2-1	CASSESFLAHRYNEQFF
NA	TRBV7-9	TRBJ1-5	CASSFSGNQPQHF
NA	TRBV28	TRBJ2-3	CASSLSNGIFYTQYF
TRBD1	TRBV29-1	TRBJ1-2	CSVEAPDRDNYGYTF
TRBD1	TRBV7-2	TRBJ1-1	CASSLDRVYTEAFF